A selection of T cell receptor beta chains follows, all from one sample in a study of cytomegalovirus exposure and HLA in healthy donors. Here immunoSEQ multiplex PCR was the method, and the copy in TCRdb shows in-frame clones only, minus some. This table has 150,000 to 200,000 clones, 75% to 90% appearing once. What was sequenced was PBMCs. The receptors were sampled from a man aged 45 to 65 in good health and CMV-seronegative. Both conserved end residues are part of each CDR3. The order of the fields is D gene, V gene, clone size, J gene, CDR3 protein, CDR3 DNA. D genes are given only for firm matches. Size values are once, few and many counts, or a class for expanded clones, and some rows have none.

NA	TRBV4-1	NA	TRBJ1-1	CASSQAPRADTEAFF	TGCGCCAGCAGCCAAGCGCCCAGGGCTGACACTGAAGCTTTCTTT
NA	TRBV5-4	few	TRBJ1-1	CASSLGGVQNTEAFF	TGTGCCAGCAGCTTAGGGGGTGTTCAGAACACTGAAGCTTTCTTT
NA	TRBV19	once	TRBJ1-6	CASSNEARNSPLHF	TGTGCCAGTAGCAACGAGGCTCGCAATTCACCCCTCCACTTT
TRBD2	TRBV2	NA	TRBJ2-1	CASRTGLAKYNEQFF	TGTGCCAGCAGAACCGGACTAGCGAAGTACAATGAGCAGTTCTTC
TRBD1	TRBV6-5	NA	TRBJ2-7	CASSPWDRSSYEQYF	TGTGCCAGCAGTCCCTGGGACAGATCCTCCTACGAGCAGTACTTC
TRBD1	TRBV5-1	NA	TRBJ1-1	CASSLAHGTGAEAFF	TGCGCCAGCAGCTTGGCCCACGGGACAGGGGCTGAAGCTTTCTTT
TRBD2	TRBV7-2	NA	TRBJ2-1	CASSTRTSDEQFF	TGTGCCAGCAGCACTAGGACTAGCGATGAGCAGTTCTTC
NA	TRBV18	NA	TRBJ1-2	CASSPPVGFGGFLYGYTF	TGTGCCAGCTCACCACCGGTGGGCTTCGGGGGGTTCCTCTATGGCTACACCTTC
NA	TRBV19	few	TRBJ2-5	CASSRAQETQYF	TGTGCCAGTAGTAGGGCCCAAGAGACCCAGTACTTC
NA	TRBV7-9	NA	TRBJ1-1	CASSLQGTDTEAFF	TGTGCCAGCAGCTTACAGGGGACGGACACTGAAGCTTTCTTT
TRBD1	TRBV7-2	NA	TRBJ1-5	CASSPQGGNQPQHF	TGTGCCAGCAGTCCTCAGGGGGGCAATCAGCCCCAGCATTTT
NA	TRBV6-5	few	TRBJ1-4	CASSYRGREKLFF	TGTGCCAGCAGTTACAGGGGTCGTGAAAAACTGTTTTTT
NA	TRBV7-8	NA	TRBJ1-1	CASSLELAGSDTEAFF	TGTGCCAGCAGCTTAGAGTTAGCGGGATCAGACACTGAAGCTTTCTTT
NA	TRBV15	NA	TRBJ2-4	CATSRWSGLAKNIQYF	TGTGCCACCAGCAGGTGGAGCGGACTAGCCAAAAACATTCAGTACTTC
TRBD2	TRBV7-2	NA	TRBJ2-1	CASSRGLADYNEQFF	TGTGCCAGCAGCCGGGGACTAGCGGACTACAATGAGCAGTTCTTC
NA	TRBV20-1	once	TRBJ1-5	CSAPGPLAQHF	TGCAGTGCGCCAGGCCCCCTTGCCCAGCATTTT
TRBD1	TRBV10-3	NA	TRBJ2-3	CAISGTGTDTQYF	TGTGCCATCTCCGGGACAGGGACAGATACGCAGTATTTT
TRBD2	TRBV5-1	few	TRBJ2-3	CASRLPGGSTDTQYF	TGCGCCAGCAGGCTGCCGGGAGGAAGCACAGATACGCAGTATTTT
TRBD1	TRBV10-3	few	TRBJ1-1	CAISDRGKEAEAFF	TGTGCCATCAGCGACAGGGGTAAGGAGGCTGAAGCTTTCTTT
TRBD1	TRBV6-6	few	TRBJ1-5	CASSSSRGLQPQHF	TGTGCCAGCAGTTCAAGCAGGGGGCTTCAGCCCCAGCATTTT
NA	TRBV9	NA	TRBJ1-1	CASSNSMTAQFF	TGTGCCAGCAGCAATAGCATGACAGCTCAATTCTTT
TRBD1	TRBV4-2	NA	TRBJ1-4	CASSQETRGTNEKLFF	TGTGCCAGCAGCCAAGAAACCAGGGGGACTAATGAAAAACTGTTTTTT